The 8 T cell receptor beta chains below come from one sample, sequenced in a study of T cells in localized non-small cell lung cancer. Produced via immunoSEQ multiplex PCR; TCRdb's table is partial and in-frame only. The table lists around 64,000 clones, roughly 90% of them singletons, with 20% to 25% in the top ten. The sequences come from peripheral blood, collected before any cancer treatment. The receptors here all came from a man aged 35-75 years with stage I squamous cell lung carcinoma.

The CDR3: CASSFRLGSSGANVLTF. In nucleotides, the CDR3 is TGCGCCAGCAGCTTTCGGCTGGGAAGCTCTGGGGCCAACGTCCTGACTTTC. The gene calls are TRBV5-1 and TRBJ2-6; D unresolved. The CDR3 has 17 amino acids. V was trimmed by 2 bases and J by 0 bases, leaving 12 bases between them. Germline V CDR1 and CDR2: SGHRS, YFSETQ. Complete variable domain (other parts from reference TRBV5-1 and TRBJ2-6): KAGVTQTPRYLIKTRGQQVTLSCSPISGHRSVSWYQQTPGQGLQFLFEYFSETQRNKGNFPGRFSGRQFSNSRSEMNVSTLELGDSALYLCASSFRLGSSGANVLTFGAGSRLTVL.

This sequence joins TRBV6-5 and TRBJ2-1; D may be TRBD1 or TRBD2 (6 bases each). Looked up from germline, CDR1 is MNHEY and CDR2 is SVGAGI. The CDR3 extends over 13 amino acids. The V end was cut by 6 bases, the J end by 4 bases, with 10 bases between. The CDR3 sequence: CASSRGLYNEQFF. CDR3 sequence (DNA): TGTGCCAGCAGCAGGGGACTTTACAATGAGCAGTTCTTC.

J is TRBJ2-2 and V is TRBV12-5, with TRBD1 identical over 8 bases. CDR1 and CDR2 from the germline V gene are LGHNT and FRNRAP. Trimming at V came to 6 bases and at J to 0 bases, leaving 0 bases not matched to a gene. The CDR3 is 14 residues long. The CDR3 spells CASGQGANTGELFF. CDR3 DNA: TGTGCTAGTGGACAGGGGGCGAACACCGGGGAGCTGTTTTTT.

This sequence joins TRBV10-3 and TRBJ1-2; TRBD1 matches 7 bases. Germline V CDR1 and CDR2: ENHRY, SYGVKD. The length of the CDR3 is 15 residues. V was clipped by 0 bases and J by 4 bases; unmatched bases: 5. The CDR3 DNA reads TGTGCCATCAGTGAGTCCCGGGACAGCCCCTATGGCTACACCTTC. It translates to CAISESRDSPYGYTF.

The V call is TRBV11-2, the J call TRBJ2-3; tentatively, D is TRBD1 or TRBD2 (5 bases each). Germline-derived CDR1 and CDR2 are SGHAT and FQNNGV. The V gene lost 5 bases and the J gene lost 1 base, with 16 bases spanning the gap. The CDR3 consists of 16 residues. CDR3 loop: CASSRSGRSGTDTQYF. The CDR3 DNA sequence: TGTGCCAGCAGCCGATCGGGGCGGAGCGGCACAGATACGCAGTATTTT.

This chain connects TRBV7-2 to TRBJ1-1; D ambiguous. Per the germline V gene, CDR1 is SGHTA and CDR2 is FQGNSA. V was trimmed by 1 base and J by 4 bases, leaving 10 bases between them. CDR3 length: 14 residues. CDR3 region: CASSLDRFSTEAFF. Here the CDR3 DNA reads TGTGCCAGCAGCTTAGATCGCTTCAGCACTGAAGCTTTCTTT.

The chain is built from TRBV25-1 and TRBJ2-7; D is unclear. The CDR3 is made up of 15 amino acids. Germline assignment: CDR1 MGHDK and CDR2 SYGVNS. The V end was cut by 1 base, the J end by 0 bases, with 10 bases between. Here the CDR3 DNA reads TGTGCCAGCAGTGAATTGCAGGAAAGCTCCTACGAGCAGTACTTC. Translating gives CASSELQESSYEQYF.

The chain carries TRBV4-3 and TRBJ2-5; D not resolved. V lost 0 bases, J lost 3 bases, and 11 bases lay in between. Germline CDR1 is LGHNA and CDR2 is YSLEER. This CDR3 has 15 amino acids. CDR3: CASSQDAVREETQYF. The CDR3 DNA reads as TGCGCCAGCAGCCAAGACGCGGTTAGGGAAGAGACCCAGTACTTC.